The 3 T cell receptor beta chains presented below share a single source sample, sequenced in a study of identical twins. TCRdb re-analysed the 5' RACE reads in MiXCR, keeping a single row per CDR3 protein. In the table there are a few hundred thousand distinct CDR3 sequences, under 8.5% of which are singletons. This sample also appeared in a second study, on T cells expressing NK-cell markers.

The sequenced sample was CD8+ T cells sorted from blood. Source of these receptors: a woman in her late teens or twenties in good health.

This clonotype was seen only a few times. This chain uses TRBV3-1 with TRBJ2-5, with 15 bases lining up with TRBD2. This CDR3 comprises 19 residues. Germline V lookup: CDR1 LGHDT, CDR2 YNNKEL (reference sequence). J lost 2 bases, V lost 0 bases, and 7 bases had no gene match. The CDR3 DNA sequence: TGTGCCAGCAGCCAAGAACCCCCAGGACTAGCGGGGGGGCAAGAGACCCAGTACTTC. Translation gives CASSQEPPGLAGGQETQYF.

This clonotype has just a few counts. V and J are TRBV20-1 and TRBJ2-7, with D unclear. Trimming shortened V by 5 bases and J by 3 bases, and 11 bases separated the two germline ends. Germline V gene data show CDR1 as DFQATT and CDR2 as SNEGSKA (reference sequence). The CDR3 loop spans 12 amino acids. The CDR3 loop reads CSAAPAGYEQYF. The CDR3 DNA reads as TGCAGTGCTGCCCCCGCAGGCTACGAGCAGTACTTC.

The CDR3 nucleotides are TGCGCCAGCAGCTTGGAACGCCCCCTAGCCAAAAACATTCAGTACTTC. Translating it yields CASSLERPLAKNIQYF. The rearrangement joins TRBV5-1 to TRBJ2-4; D remains unclear. V was trimmed by 0 bases and J by 0 bases, leaving 10 bases between them. Germline V gene lookup returns CDR1 SGHRS and CDR2 YFSETQ. The CDR3 sequence is 16 residues long.